Sequencing of this T cell receptor beta chain was carried out in a study of Graves' ophthalmopathy and Graves' hyperthyroidism (dated by TCRdb to the late 2010s). Regarding the research as a whole: Peripheral blood samples were taken at the time of initial diagnosis, before any treatment was given. Once sampling was done, hyperthyroidism patients were given methimazole at a starting dose of 30 mg daily, while ophthalmopathy patients were given high-dose intravenous methylprednisolone. In total, some 130 blood samples were TCR-sequenced: around 42 ophthalmopathy, around 75 hyperthyroidism and around 17 hyperthyroidism-to-ophthalmopathy patients. The roughly 94 discovery patients were randomly divided into training and test sets at a 7:3 ratio. TCR beta repertoire signatures were used to distinguish Graves' ophthalmopathy from Graves' hyperthyroidism and to predict progression to ophthalmopathy. An independent validation cohort was composed of around 19 hyperthyroidism patients and over 15 patients who later progressed from hyperthyroidism to ophthalmopathy. In a handful of hyperthyroidism patients, the T-cell repertoire of thyroid tissue was compared with the T-cell repertoire of blood. To explore V-J signatures that distinguish ophthalmopathy from hyperthyroidism, a discovery set of 100 patients was enrolled, made up of more than 40 with ophthalmopathy and 57 with stable hyperthyroidism. What the research found in general, with its limitations: Sample size was not statistically predetermined, and group allocation was not concealed from the investigators. In validation, the model predicted ophthalmopathy progression with less than 71% sensitivity and 72.22% specificity; 12 predicted patients were CT-confirmed with GO in a median of about 6.1 months. Most of the expanded thyroid clonotypes with a frequency above 0.001 were also detected in blood, and it was suggested that the thyroid immune response may be reflected by blood repertoires. Ophthalmopathy was separated from stable hyperthyroidism by the 13-signature model with 85% to 90% sensitivity and about 83% specificity in cross-validation and with 80%/75% in the test set.

For repertoire sequencing, the TCR beta CDR3 regions were amplified from RNA transcripts. The first round was an RT-PCR using HTBI primers with the Qiagen OneStep RT-PCR kit, and this first round was followed by a second-round multiplex PCR, then size selection and purification. Libraries were sequenced paired-end with 100 bp reads on an Illumina HiSeq2000. Concerning the study's data processing: SOAPnuke was used for read processing, and reads with adapters, uncalled bases, a mean Phred below 15, or no exact constant-primer or identifier match were discarded. High-quality paired reads were merged with COPE v1.2.5. Clonotypes were defined as unique nucleotide sequences and were aligned to IMGT TRB V, D and J references using MiTCR v1.1. The analysis was limited to V-J combinations with a frequency above 0.0001, which together covered 99.2% of repertoires. For each V-J combination, a TCR clonal expansion and chaos score was defined as the ratio of F50 clonal expansion to chaos observed in the TCRdist matrix. Welch's t-statistics and random forest were used to narrow the features down to about a dozen V-J combinations, which were then fed into a naive Bayes classifier. The similarity between thyroid and blood repertoires was quantified using the Morisita-Horn index. Through fastp at Q25 and MiXCR, TCRdb rebuilt clones from the public reads, retaining in-frame beta chains. Rows with a matching CDR3 protein are joined into one entry that keeps the most common DNA and genes. None of the V and J calls come from the authors' own analysis; TCRdb made them. Here the sample has hundreds of thousands of distinct CDR3 sequences; around a fifth occur a single time. Clones ranked in the top ten supply more than 5.5% of the sample.

Hyperthyroidism was considered stable if no progression to ophthalmopathy occurred within 18 months of follow-up. Patients with hyperthyroidism were aged 18 to 65 years, had been newly diagnosed, and had a disease duration of less than 2 months. Anyone with other autoimmune diseases, uncontrolled infections, pregnancy or lactation was excluded from the study. Diagnosis relied on clinical symptoms, serum thyroxine, TRAb, thyroid ultrasound and orbital computed tomography. PBMCs were isolated from 7.5 to 10 ml of fresh peripheral blood by Ficoll-Paque density gradient centrifugation. Trizol reagent was used to extract the total RNA, and its quality was then checked on an Agilent 2100 Bioanalyzer. This clonotype came up many times. Its antigen is currently not known. No much larger clonotype is one base removed from it; base qualities were not supplied. The sample consisted of peripheral blood. The clonotype comes from a woman younger than 35 with stable Graves' hyperthyroidism. Some clones in this sample may be carry-over from other donors' samples. Donor details come from another sample of the same person, matched by shared clones.

The DNA reads as follows: TGTGCCAGCACCCAGGACATTGGCACTGAAGCTTTCTTT. Translated, this gives CASTQDIGTEAFF. Recombination connected TRBV12-3 or TRBV12-4 to TRBJ1-1; tentative D gene TRBD1, with 5 bases matching. The CDR3 contains 13 residues, cysteine and phenylalanine counted. The DNA shown is the 39-base CDR3, in frame from base 1. V is reduced by 7 bases and J by 4 bases, leaving a spacing of 13 bases between them.